These 26 T cell receptor beta chains share one sample of origin, sequenced in a study of blood T cell repertoires in COVID-19. Assay used: immunoSEQ multiplex PCR; TCRdb lists only in-frame clones, some missing. This table has some 280,000 clones, about nine tenths appearing once. Sequenced: peripheral blood. The source is a woman between 55 and 75 years old with acute or convalescent COVID-19.

The chain employs TRBV14 and TRBJ2-1, with D tentatively TRBD1 (6 bases). The CDR3 contains 16 residues. Germline assignment: CDR1 SGHDN and CDR2 FVKESK. V shed 0 bases and J shed 9 bases, with 18 bases lying between them. This CDR3 reads CASSQDRTVLIGEQFF. The CDR3 bases are TGTGCCAGCAGCCAAGACAGGACAGTGCTTATCGGTGAGCAGTTCTTC.

CDR3: CASSLGTGSSYNSPLHF. The CDR3 DNA reads TGTGCCAGCAGCTTAGGTACGGGGAGCTCCTATAATTCACCCCTCCACTTT. The J gene is TRBJ1-6, the V gene TRBV7-2; D not certain. From germline, CDR1 is SGHTA and CDR2 FQGNSA. This CDR3 contains 17 residues. Trimming cost V 1 base and J 0 bases, with 10 bases left between them.

The chain combines TRBV28 with TRBJ2-7; D unclear. Germline CDR1 and CDR2: MDHEN and SYDVKM. The CDR3 covers 16 residues. Trimming took off 3 bases at V and 4 bases at J, with 19 bases between the two ends. Written as DNA, the CDR3 is TGTGCCAGCAGTTTCCCCGTCCACAGCCCCTCTTACGAGCAGTACTTC. It yields the protein CASSFPVHSPSYEQYF.

V gene TRBV6-2 or TRBV6-3 combines with J gene TRBJ2-5, with D perhaps matching TRBD1 (7 bases). The length of the CDR3 is 14 residues. The V gene's germline CDR1 is MNHEY and CDR2 SVGEGT. Trimming shortened V by 5 bases and J by 4 bases, and 14 bases separated the two germline ends. CDR3 bases: TGTGCCAGCAGTAACAGACAGGGACTAGAGACCCAGTACTTC. The encoded protein is CASSNRQGLETQYF.

The chain uses TRBV5-4 and TRBJ2-3; 8 bases agree with TRBD1. Per germline, CDR1 SGHNT and CDR2 YYREEE (reference sequence). The CDR3 consists of 15 residues. After removal of 2 bases from V and 4 bases from J, the junction contained 6 bases not matched to a gene. The CDR3 nucleotides are TGTGCCAGCAGCTTCCCCGGACAGGGCGCAGATACGCAGTATTTT. This codes for CASSFPGQGADTQYF. The full variable domain, with the rest looked up from reference TRBV5-4 and TRBJ2-3, is ETGVTQSPTHLIKTRGQQVTLRCSSQSGHNTVSWYQQALGQGPQFIFQYYREEENGRGNFPPRFSGLQFPNYSSELNVNALELDDSALYLCASSFPGQGADTQYFGPGTRLTVL.

The V and J genes are TRBV2 and TRBJ1-4, with D maybe TRBD1 (6 bases). V was clipped by 0 bases and J by 3 bases, with 8 bases between them. The CDR3 has 15 amino acids. CDR1 is SNHLY and CDR2 is FYNNEI in the germline V gene. CDR3: CASSEARTANEKLFF. The DNA of the CDR3 is TGTGCCAGCAGTGAAGCGCGGACAGCTAATGAAAAACTGTTTTTT.

The gene calls are TRBV19 and TRBJ1-5; D remains unclear. Germline CDR1 LNHDA, CDR2 SQIVND (reference sequence). This CDR3 is 15 amino acids long. Trimming shortened V by 5 bases and J by 5 bases, and 16 bases separated the two germline ends. CDR3 DNA sequence: TGTGCCAGTAGTTCTTCGGGGTCCTACTATCAGCCCCAGCATTTT. Protein product: CASSSSGSYYQPQHF.

The chain uses TRBV29-1 and TRBJ1-2; no clear D. V was shortened by 4 bases and J by 3 bases, with 12 bases between the two germline ends. The CDR3 consists of 13 residues. CDR1 and CDR2 from the germline V gene are SQVTM and ANQGSEA. The CDR3 region is CSVGEGSDYGYTF. The CDR3 DNA is TGCAGCGTTGGTGAGGGTTCGGACTATGGCTACACCTTC.

The chain joins TRBV25-1 to TRBJ1-2; possible D gene TRBD1, 5 bases. Germline lookup yields CDR1 MGHDK and CDR2 SYGVNS. Trimming removed 3 bases at V and 4 bases at J, with 12 bases between. The CDR3 is made up of 14 amino acids. Written as DNA, the CDR3 is TGTGCCAGCAGTGACCGGGACTCAAGCTATGGCTACACCTTC. It yields the protein CASSDRDSSYGYTF.

The chain recombines TRBV29-1 with TRBJ2-3; 12 bases agree with TRBD1. Germline CDR1 is SQVTM and CDR2 is ANQGSEA. V was clipped by 6 bases and J by 3 bases; unmatched bases: 1. CDR3 length: 13 amino acids. CDR3 nucleotides: TGCAGCGTGGGACAGGGGGCGACAGATACGCAGTATTTT. It specifies CSVGQGATDTQYF.

The chain couples TRBV5-6 to TRBJ2-7; maybe TRBD2 (7 bases). Trimming shortened V by 3 bases and J by 6 bases, and 13 bases separated the two germline ends. The CDR3 consists of 13 residues. Germline values: CDR1 SGHDT, CDR2 YYEEEE. The DNA for the CDR3 is TGTGCCAGCAGCTGGGAGGGCAGGGGCGAGCAGTACTTC. This sequence encodes CASSWEGRGEQYF.

The chain combines TRBV5-1 with TRBJ2-5, with 11 bases fitting TRBD2. V lost 2 bases, J lost 4 bases, and 4 bases stayed unmatched. CDR1 is SGHRS and CDR2 is YFSETQ in the germline V gene. This CDR3 contains 15 residues. The CDR3 here is CASSLFLAGGETQYF. CDR3 in DNA: TGCGCCAGCAGCTTATTCCTAGCGGGAGGAGAGACCCAGTACTTC.

This clone was recorded once. The rearrangement links TRBV7-6 to TRBJ2-7, with TRBD1 identical over 9 bases. The CDR3 runs to 19 residues. J was trimmed by 2 bases and V by 1 base; bases with no gene match: 15. Germline CDR1 is SGHVS and CDR2 is FNYEAQ. The CDR3 sequence is CASSLVIPGQGAYPYEQYF. CDR3 coding DNA: TGTGCCAGCAGCTTAGTCATTCCGGGACAGGGAGCTTATCCCTACGAGCAGTACTTC.

CDR3 in amino acids: CASSSIGQGINSPLHF. The DNA for the CDR3 is TGTGCCAGCAGCTCCATTGGACAGGGGATCAATTCACCCCTCCACTTT. The chain has TRBV28 and TRBJ1-6; 9 nucleotides agree with TRBD1. CDR1 is MDHEN, CDR2 SYDVKM, per germline. V trimming: 6 bases; J trimming: 7 bases; junction bases outside the gene matches: 10. The CDR3 spans 16 residues.

The chain is built from TRBV4-3 and TRBJ1-2, with 8 positions matching TRBD1. The germline CDR1 and CDR2 sequences are LGHNA and YSLEER. The CDR3 covers 16 residues. V lost 0 bases, J lost 7 bases, and 10 bases stayed unmatched. The CDR3 sequence is CASSQDYRDRPFGYTF. CDR3 in DNA: TGCGCCAGCAGCCAAGATTACCGGGACAGGCCCTTTGGCTACACCTTC.

This clone showed up just once. The J gene is TRBJ2-3, the V gene TRBV4-3; a weak D match, TRBD1 (6 bases). This CDR3 is built from 15 residues. Trimming took 4 bases from V and 3 from J, leaving 14 bases between them. Germline CDR1 and CDR2: LGHNA and YSLEER. CDR3 residues: CASSPTGALTDTQYF. The CDR3 nucleotides are TGCGCCAGCAGCCCGACAGGAGCCCTGACAGATACGCAGTATTTT.

The chain links TRBV6-5 to TRBJ2-3; D remains unclear. The CDR3 is 11 residues long. The V gene lost 8 bases and the J gene lost 5 bases, with 8 bases spanning the gap. Germline CDR1 MNHEY, CDR2 SVGAGI. CDR3 nucleotides: TGTGCCAGCGCCTCGGGAGATACGCAGTATTTT. The encoded protein is CASASGDTQYF.

In its sample, this clone was seen once. The genes are TRBV25-1 and TRBJ2-5; possible D gene TRBD2, 7 bases. The germline V gene encodes CDR1 MGHDK and CDR2 SYGVNS. CDR3 length equals 14 residues. V was trimmed by 5 bases and J by 6 bases, leaving 16 bases between them. CDR3 coding DNA: TGTGCCAGCAGTTCAAGAGGGGGGGGACAGACCCAGTACTTC. It translates to CASSSRGGGQTQYF.

This clone was seen only once. Written as DNA, the CDR3 is TGCGCCAGCAGCCAAGAAGGGCTAGCGGGAGGGGGTGAGCAGTTCTTC. This encodes CASSQEGLAGGGEQFF. The chain is built from TRBV4-1 and TRBJ2-1; the match to TRBD2 covers 12 bases. Germline assignment: CDR1 MGHRA and CDR2 YSYEKL. J lost 9 bases, V lost 0 bases, and 6 bases had no gene match. CDR3 length: 16 residues.

The V gene is TRBV27, the J gene TRBJ2-7; 12 positions agree with TRBD2. V shed 4 bases, J shed 2 bases, and the junction held 6 bases outside the gene matches. Germline-derived CDR1 and CDR2 are MNHEY and SMNVEV (reference sequence). This CDR3 has 16 residues. The CDR3 nucleotides are TGTGCCAGCAGTTCTAAGGGACTAGCGGGCCCCTACGAGCAGTACTTC. Residues: CASSSKGLAGPYEQYF.

The chain links TRBV11-2 to TRBJ1-4; 7 bases fit TRBD1. The ends lost 4 bases at V and 5 bases at J; junction bases unmatched: 19. Germline values: CDR1 SGHAT, CDR2 FQNNGV. The CDR3 contains 19 residues. Here the CDR3 reads CASSSPLGFGQAFNEKLFF. The DNA for the CDR3 is TGTGCCAGCAGCTCCCCCTTAGGTTTCGGACAGGCATTCAATGAAAAACTGTTTTTT.

This chain connects TRBV4-1 to TRBJ2-1; D is possibly TRBD2 (5 bases). This CDR3 is built from 15 residues. V was trimmed by 1 base and J by 9 bases, leaving 16 bases between them. From germline, CDR1 is MGHRA and CDR2 YSYEKL. DNA for the CDR3: TGCGCCAGCAGCCAAGGAGAAACTAGTATAGCTGAGCAGTTCTTC. Translating gives CASSQGETSIAEQFF.

The chain recombines TRBV6-5 with TRBJ1-6; D gene ambiguous. The CDR3 has 15 amino acids. CDR1 and CDR2 (germline): MNHEY, SVGAGI. V shed 6 bases and J shed 0 bases, with 9 bases lying between them. The chain's CDR3 is CASRLGSSYNSPLHF. CDR3 coding DNA: TGTGCCAGCAGGCTCGGGAGCTCCTATAATTCACCCCTCCACTTT.

This chain connects TRBV11-2 to TRBJ2-7; the match to TRBD1 covers 9 bases. The CDR3 totals 15 residues. The germline V gene has CDR1 SGHAT and CDR2 FQNNGV. V gave up 5 bases and J gave up 3 bases; unmatched junction bases: 8. CDR3: CASSQNRGLIYEQYF. The CDR3 DNA sequence: TGTGCCAGCAGCCAAAACAGGGGGCTTATCTACGAGCAGTACTTC.

The chain links TRBV21-1 to TRBJ1-4; the table's D call TRBD1 went unverified against the DNA. TRBV21-1 is a listed pseudogene. This CDR3 has 15 residues. The CDR3 loop is CASSIRTGGNEKLFF. The DNA for the CDR3 is TGTGCCAGCAGCATTCGGACAGGGGGGAATGAAAAACTGTTTTTT.

This clone was counted between two and nine times. V usage is TRBV5-8 and J usage is TRBJ1-2; no clear D gene. The CDR3 is 10 residues long. Germline CDR1 is SGHTS and CDR2 is YDEGEE. V lost 3 bases to trimming and J lost 6 bases, with 3 bases between them. CDR3 region: CASSWHGYTF. CDR3 nucleotide sequence: TGTGCCAGCAGCTGGCATGGCTACACCTTC. Drawing the rest from reference TRBV5-8 and TRBJ1-2, the complete variable domain is EAGVTQSPTHLIKTRGQQATLRCSPISGHTSVYWYQQALGLGLQFLLWYDEGEERNRGNFPPRFSGRQFPNYSSELNVNALELEDSALYLCASSWHGYTFGSGTRLTVV.